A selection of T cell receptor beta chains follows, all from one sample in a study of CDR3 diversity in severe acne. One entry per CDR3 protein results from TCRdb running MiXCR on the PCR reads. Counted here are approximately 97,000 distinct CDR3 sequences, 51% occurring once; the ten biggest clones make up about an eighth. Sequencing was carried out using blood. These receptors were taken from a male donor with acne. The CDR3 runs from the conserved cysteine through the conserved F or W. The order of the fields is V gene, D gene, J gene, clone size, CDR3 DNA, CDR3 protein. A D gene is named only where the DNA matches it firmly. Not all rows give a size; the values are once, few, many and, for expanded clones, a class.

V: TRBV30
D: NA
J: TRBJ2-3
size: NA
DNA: TGTGCCTGGAGAGGTCTAGCGAGCATAGGTACGCAGTATTTT
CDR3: CAWRGLASIGTQYF

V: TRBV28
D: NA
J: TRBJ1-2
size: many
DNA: TGTGCCAGCAGTTTTGGGGGGCAGGGAGGCTACACCTTC
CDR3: CASSFGGQGGYTF

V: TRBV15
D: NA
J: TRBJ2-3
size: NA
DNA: TGTGCCACCAGCAGACGCCTCCTTATGGGGGGCACAGATACGCAGTATTTT
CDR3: CATSRRLLMGGTDTQYF

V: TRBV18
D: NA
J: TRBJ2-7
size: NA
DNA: TGTGCCAGCTCACCGACAGGCAGCTCCTACGAGCAGTACTTC
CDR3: CASSPTGSSYEQYF

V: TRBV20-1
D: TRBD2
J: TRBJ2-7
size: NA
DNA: TGCAGTGCTAGAGATCGGACTAGCAGCTCATCGTACGAGCAGTACTTC
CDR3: CSARDRTSSSSYEQYF

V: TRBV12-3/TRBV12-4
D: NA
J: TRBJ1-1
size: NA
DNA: TGTGCCAGCAGTCCACTAGGAGGGAGCACTGAAGCTTTCTTT
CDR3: CASSPLGGSTEAFF

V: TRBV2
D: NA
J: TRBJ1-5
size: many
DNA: TGTGCCAGCAGCCGACAGGAGTTCCAGCCCCAGCATTTT
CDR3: CASSRQEFQPQHF

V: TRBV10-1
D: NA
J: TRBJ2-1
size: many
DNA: TGCGCCAGCAGTGAGTCGAGGCAAGATGAGCAGTTCTTC
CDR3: CASSESRQDEQFF

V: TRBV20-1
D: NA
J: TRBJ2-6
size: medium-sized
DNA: TGCAGTGCTATAGAGACTACCTCTGGGGCCAACGTCCTGACTTTC
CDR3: CSAIETTSGANVLTF

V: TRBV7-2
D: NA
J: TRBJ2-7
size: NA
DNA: TGTGCCAGCAGCTTAGATGCGGGGTACTCCTACGAGCAGTACTTC
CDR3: CASSLDAGYSYEQYF

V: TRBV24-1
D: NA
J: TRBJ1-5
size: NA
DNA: TGTGCCACCAGTGAAAAAGGTAATCAGCCCCAGCATTTT
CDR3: CATSEKGNQPQHF

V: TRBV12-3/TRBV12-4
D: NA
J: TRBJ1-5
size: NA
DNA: TGTGCCAGCACAGGGCCCGCTCTCAATAACAATCAGCCCCAGCATTTT
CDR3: CASTGPALNNNQPQHF

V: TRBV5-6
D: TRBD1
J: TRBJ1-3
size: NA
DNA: TGTGCCAGTAGGGAAACCCGGGACAGGGGGCTCTTCTCTGGAAACACCATATATTTT
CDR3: CASRETRDRGLFSGNTIYF

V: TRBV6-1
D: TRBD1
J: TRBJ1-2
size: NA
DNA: TGTGCCAGCAGGGGGACAGGGCGGGAGGGCTACACCTTC
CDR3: CASRGTGREGYTF

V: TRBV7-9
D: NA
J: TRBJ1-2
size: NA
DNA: TGTGCCAGCAGCCAGTCAGGGTCCATCGGCTACACCTTC
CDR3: CASSQSGSIGYTF

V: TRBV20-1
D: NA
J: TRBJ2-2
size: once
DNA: TGCAGTGCTAGAGGGTCGGGACAAGGAGCCGGGGAGCTGTTTTTT
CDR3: CSARGSGQGAGELFF

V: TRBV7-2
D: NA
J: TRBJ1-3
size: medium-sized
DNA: TGTGCCAGCAGCGTGGACATGGGAAACACCATATATTTT
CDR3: CASSVDMGNTIYF

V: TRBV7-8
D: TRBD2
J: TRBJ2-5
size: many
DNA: TGTGCCAGCAGCTTAGGCGACGGGGGGGCTGAGGAGACCCAGTACTTC
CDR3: CASSLGDGGAEETQYF

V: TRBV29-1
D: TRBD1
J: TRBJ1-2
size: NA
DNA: TGCAGCGTTGAAGAGCAGGGGGCGAGAGGCTACACCTTC
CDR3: CSVEEQGARGYTF

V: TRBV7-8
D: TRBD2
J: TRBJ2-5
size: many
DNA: TGTGCCAGCAGCCTGGGGACTAGCGGGAGGGCACTTCAAGAGACCCAGTACTTC
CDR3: CASSLGTSGRALQETQYF

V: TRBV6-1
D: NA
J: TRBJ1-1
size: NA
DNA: TGTGCCGTACATGACTGGAACACTGAAGCTTTCTTT
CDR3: CAVHDWNTEAFF

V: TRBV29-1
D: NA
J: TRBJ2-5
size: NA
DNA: TGCAGCGTTGCAGGGAGATGGGAGACCCAGTACTTC
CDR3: CSVAGRWETQYF

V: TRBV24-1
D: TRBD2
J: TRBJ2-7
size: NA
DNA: TGTGCCACCAGTGACTCCGCGGGGACTAGCGGGAGGGGCGTATACGAGCAGTACTTC
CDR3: CATSDSAGTSGRGVYEQYF

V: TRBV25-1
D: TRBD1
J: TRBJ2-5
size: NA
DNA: TGTGCCAGCTCACCGGGACAGGGGACACAAGAGACCCAGTACTTC
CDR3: CASSPGQGTQETQYF

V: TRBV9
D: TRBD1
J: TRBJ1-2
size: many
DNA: TGTGCCAGCAGCCTCCGGACAGGGGGACTCAACTATGGCTACACCTTC
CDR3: CASSLRTGGLNYGYTF

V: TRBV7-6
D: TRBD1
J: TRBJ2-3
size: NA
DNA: TGTGCCAGCAGCGGGGGGACAGGGTACACAGATACGCAGTATTTT
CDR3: CASSGGTGYTDTQYF

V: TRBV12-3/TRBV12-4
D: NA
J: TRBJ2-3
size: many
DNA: TGTGCCAGCAGTTTAAGCGACTACACAGATACGCAGTATTTT
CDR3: CASSLSDYTDTQYF

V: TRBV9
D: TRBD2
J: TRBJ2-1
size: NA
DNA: TGTGCCAGCAGCGCCGGGACTAGCGTGAACAATGAGCAGTTCTTC
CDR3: CASSAGTSVNNEQFF

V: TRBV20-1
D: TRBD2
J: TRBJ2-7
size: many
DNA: TGCAGTGCTAGAGATGTAACTAGCGGGACTAGCCCGCGTGTGCAGTACTTC
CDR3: CSARDVTSGTSPRVQYF

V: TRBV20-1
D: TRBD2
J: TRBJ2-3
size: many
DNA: TGCAGTGCTAGAGACAGTCTAGCGGTGCCAGATACGCAGTATTTT
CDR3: CSARDSLAVPDTQYF

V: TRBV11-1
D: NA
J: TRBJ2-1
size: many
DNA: TGTGCCAGCAGCTATCGACTCGACAATGAGCAGTTCTTC
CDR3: CASSYRLDNEQFF

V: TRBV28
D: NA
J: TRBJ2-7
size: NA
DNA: TGTGCCAGCAGTTTGACGGCACCCCTAGGGTTCGAGCAGTACTTC
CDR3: CASSLTAPLGFEQYF

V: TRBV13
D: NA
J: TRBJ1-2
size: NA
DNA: TGTGCCAGCTCCACCCTAGGGTTTGGCTACACCTTC
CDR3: CASSTLGFGYTF

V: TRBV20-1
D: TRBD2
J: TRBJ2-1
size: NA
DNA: TGCAGTGCGACGACTAGCGGGAGGGCCGGGAATGAGCAGTTCTTC
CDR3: CSATTSGRAGNEQFF

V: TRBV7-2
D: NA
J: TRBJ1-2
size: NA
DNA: TGTGCCAGCAGGGAACAGTCTGGTGACAACTTC
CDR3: CASREQSGDNF

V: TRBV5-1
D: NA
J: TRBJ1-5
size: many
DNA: TGCGCCAGCAGCTTGGGTCTTAGCAATCAGCCCCAGCATTTT
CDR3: CASSLGLSNQPQHF

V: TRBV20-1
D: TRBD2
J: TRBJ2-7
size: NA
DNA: TGCAGTGCGAGACCGATTCTGAAGCGGGAGTTTAGAGAGCAGTACTTC
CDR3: CSARPILKREFREQYF

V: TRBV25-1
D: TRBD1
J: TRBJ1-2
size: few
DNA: TGTGCCAGCAGCCCAGGGGGGTTCTATGGCTACACCTTC
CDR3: CASSPGGFYGYTF

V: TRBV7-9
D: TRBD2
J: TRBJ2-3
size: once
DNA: TGTGCCAGCCAAGGGGCGGGAGAGTCAGATACGCAGTATTTT
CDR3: CASQGAGESDTQYF

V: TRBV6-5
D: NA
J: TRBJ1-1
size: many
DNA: TGTGCCAGCAGTCGACAGGCCCTTGCGAACACTGAAGCTTTCTTT
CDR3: CASSRQALANTEAFF

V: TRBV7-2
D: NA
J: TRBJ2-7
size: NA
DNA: TGTGCCAGCAGCCTTATTACGGGGGAGCAGTACTTC
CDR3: CASSLITGEQYF

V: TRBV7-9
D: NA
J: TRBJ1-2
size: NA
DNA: TGTGCCAGCAGCCTCCTAGACAGTAACTATGGCTACACCTTC
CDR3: CASSLLDSNYGYTF

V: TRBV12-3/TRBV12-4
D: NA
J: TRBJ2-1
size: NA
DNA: TGTGCCAGCAGTTCCGGACAGCTCTATGGCAATGAGCAGTTCTTC
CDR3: CASSSGQLYGNEQFF

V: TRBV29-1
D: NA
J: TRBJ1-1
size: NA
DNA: TGCAGCGTCGCGGAGGGGCGGGGCACTGAAGCTTTCTTT
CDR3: CSVAEGRGTEAFF

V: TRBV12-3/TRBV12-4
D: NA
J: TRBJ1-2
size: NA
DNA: TGTGCCAGCAGCCAATTACAGGGCTCGGCTCGATACACCTTC
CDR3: CASSQLQGSARYTF

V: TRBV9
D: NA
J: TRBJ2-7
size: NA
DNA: TGTGCCAGCAGCGTAGGGGACGGACCGGCATCCTACGAGCAGTACTTC
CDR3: CASSVGDGPASYEQYF

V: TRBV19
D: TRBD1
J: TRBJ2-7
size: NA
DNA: TGTGCCAGTAGTGAAACCGGGACAGTCAAGTACGAGCAGTACTTC
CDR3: CASSETGTVKYEQYF

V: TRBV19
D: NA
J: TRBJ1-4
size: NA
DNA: TGTGCCAGTAGTCTTAGACCAAACCCGAATGAAAAACTGTTTTTT
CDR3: CASSLRPNPNEKLFF

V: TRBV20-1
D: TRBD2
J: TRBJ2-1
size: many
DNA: TGCAGTGCCACACGACTAGCGGTTAACAATGAGCAGTTCTTC
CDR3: CSATRLAVNNEQFF

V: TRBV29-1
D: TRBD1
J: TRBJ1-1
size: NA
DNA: TGCAGCGTTGAGTTTATGACAGGGGACCTGAACACTGAAGCTTTCTTT
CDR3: CSVEFMTGDLNTEAFF

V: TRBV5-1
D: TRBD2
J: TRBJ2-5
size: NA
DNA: TGCGCCAGCAGCTTAACCGGGACTAGCGGGTTACAGACCCAGTACTTC
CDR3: CASSLTGTSGLQTQYF

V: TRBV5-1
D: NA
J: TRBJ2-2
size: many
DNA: TGCGCCAGCAGCTTGGAACCCGGGAACACCGGGGAGCTGTTTTTT
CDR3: CASSLEPGNTGELFF

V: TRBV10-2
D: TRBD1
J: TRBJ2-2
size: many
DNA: TGCGCCGCATCCAGACCGGGACAGGGGTCCACCGGGGAGCTGTTTTTT
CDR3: CAASRPGQGSTGELFF

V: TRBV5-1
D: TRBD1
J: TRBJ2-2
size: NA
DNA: TGCGCCAGCAGCTCTGCAGGGGGCTTAGCCGAGGAGCTGTCTTTT
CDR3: CASSSAGGLAEELSF

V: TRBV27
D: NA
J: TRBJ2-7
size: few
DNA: TGTGCCAGCAGTTTGGACTTTTCCTACGAGCAGTACTTC
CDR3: CASSLDFSYEQYF

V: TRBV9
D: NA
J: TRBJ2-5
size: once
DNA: TGTGCCAGCAGCCCCCCGGGACGAGGACAAGAGACCCAGTACTTC
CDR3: CASSPPGRGQETQYF

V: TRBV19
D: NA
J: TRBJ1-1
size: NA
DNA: TGTGCCAGTAGTATGAGGACCCTCGGGCAGGCCACCACTGAAGCTTTCTTT
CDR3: CASSMRTLGQATTEAFF

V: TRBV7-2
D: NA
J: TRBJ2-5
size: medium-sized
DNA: TGTGCCAGCAGCTTAGGGCAGCAAGAGACCCAGTACTTC
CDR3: CASSLGQQETQYF

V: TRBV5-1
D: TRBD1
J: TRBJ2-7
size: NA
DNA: TGCGCCAGCAGCCATACAGGGGGCGACGAGCAGTACTTC
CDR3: CASSHTGGDEQYF